The 20 T cell receptor beta chains listed next were all sequenced from one sample in a study of glioma-infiltrating T cells after dendritic cell vaccination. Produced via immunoSEQ multiplex PCR; TCRdb's table is partial and in-frame only. This sample carries tens of thousands of clones, 65% to 90% of them seen once, and the ten largest clones take about an eighth. The input for sequencing was blood, taken before dendritic cell vaccination. These receptors came from a human donor with glioblastoma.

The chain has TRBV7-9 and TRBJ1-6, with D unresolved. Trimming cost V 2 bases and J 9 bases, with 14 bases left between them. The CDR3 contains 15 residues. CDR1 is SEHNR and CDR2 is FQNEAQ in the germline V gene (reference sequence). DNA for the CDR3: TGTGCCAGCAGCTTACTTGCGGCAGAGGGTTCACCCCTCCACTTT. The encoded protein is CASSLLAAEGSPLHF.

The chain recombines TRBV20-1 with TRBJ2-5, with TRBD1 identical over 9 bases. Germline values: CDR1 DFQATT, CDR2 SNEGSKA (reference sequence). The ends lost 5 bases at V and 14 bases at J; junction bases unmatched: 9. The CDR3 spans 11 residues. The CDR3 reads CSAGPAGQGYF. The CDR3 nucleotides are TGCAGTGCTGGACCTGCGGGACAGGGTTACTTC.

This rearrangement joins TRBV29-1 to TRBJ2-1; TRBD2 matches 14 bases. CDR1 is SQVTM and CDR2 is ANQGSEA in the germline V gene. Losses at the gene ends were 7 bases for V and 10 bases for J; bases not matched to a gene: 9. The length of the CDR3 is 14 residues. As DNA, the CDR3 is TGCAGCGGCCGACTAGCGGGAGGGCCCACCGAGCAGTTCTTC. It encodes CSGRLAGGPTEQFF.

The chain has TRBV21-1 and TRBJ2-1; whether TRBD1, the table's D call, matches the DNA was not checked. TRBV21-1 is marked as a pseudogene. The CDR3 is 15 residues long. This chain's CDR3 is CASLLQSSSYNEQFF. CDR3 DNA sequence: TGTGCCAGCCTGCTACAGTCGTCTTCCTACAATGAGCAGTTCTTC.

The chain has TRBV9 and TRBJ2-3; 9 bases agree with TRBD1. Trimming cost V 3 bases and J 1 base; bases outside gene matches: 3. CDR1 SGDLS and CDR2 YYNGEE come from the germline V gene. This CDR3 has 15 amino acids. DNA for the CDR3: TGTGCCAGCAGCGCCCGGGACAGGGGCACAGATACGCAGTATTTT. Encoded protein: CASSARDRGTDTQYF.

The rearrangement uses TRBV5-1 and TRBJ1-5; 9 nucleotides match TRBD1. Per germline, CDR1 SGHRS and CDR2 YFSETQ. The V and J ends lost 5 bases and 4 bases, in that order; junction bases with no gene match: 7. The CDR3 extends over 15 amino acids. The CDR3 DNA sequence: TGCGCCAGCAGTACAGGGGGCATAGGGAATCAGCCCCAGCATTTT. The encoded protein is CASSTGGIGNQPQHF.

This chain uses TRBV19 with TRBJ1-2, with D uncertain. CDR1 and CDR2 from the germline V gene are LNHDA and SQIVND (reference sequence). The CDR3 is 13 amino acids. The germline V and J ends were trimmed by 3 bases and 8 bases, with 13 bases remaining between them. CDR3 DNA: TGTGCCAGTAGTATCAACAAATTACGAGGCTACACCTTC. Translated, it gives CASSINKLRGYTF.

V is TRBV28 and J is TRBJ2-1; 15 bases match TRBD2. Germline assignment: CDR1 MDHEN and CDR2 SYDVKM. V gave up 6 bases and J gave up 10 bases; unmatched junction bases: 4. The length of the CDR3 is 14 residues. This chain's CDR3 is CASRRTSGGGEQFF. For the CDR3, the DNA is TGTGCCAGCAGGCGGACTAGCGGGGGGGGAGAGCAGTTCTTC.

This chain connects TRBV30 to TRBJ1-2; 11 nucleotides agree with TRBD1. The V gene's germline CDR1 is GTSNPN and CDR2 SVGIG (reference sequence). The CDR3 length is 13 residues. The V and J ends lost 3 bases and 10 bases, in that order; junction bases with no gene match: 7. CDR3 sequence: CAWRWGQGGSYTF. CDR3 coding DNA: TGTGCCTGGAGATGGGGACAGGGGGGATCCTACACCTTC.

The rearrangement links TRBV7-3 to TRBJ2-1; TRBD2 matches at 7 bases. The CDR3 is made up of 14 amino acids. The trim removed 3 bases at V and 7 bases at J, leaving 6 bases unmatched. In germline, CDR1 is SGHTA, CDR2 FQGTGA. In DNA form, the CDR3 reads TGTGCCAGCAGCTTGAGCGGGGCGGGGAATGAGCAGTTCTTC. Translating it yields CASSLSGAGNEQFF. Full variable domain (missing parts from reference TRBV7-3 and TRBJ2-1): GAGVSQTPSNKVTEKGKYVELRCDPISGHTALYWYRQSLGQGPEFLIYFQGTGAADDSGLPNDRFFAVRPEGSVSTLKIQRTERGDSAVYLCASSLSGAGNEQFFGPGTRLTVL.

The rearrangement links TRBV19 to TRBJ2-7; 11 bases match TRBD2. The germline gives CDR1 LNHDA, CDR2 SQIVND (reference sequence). V was clipped by 5 bases and J by 4 bases; unmatched bases: 4. This CDR3 spans 14 amino acids. This CDR3 reads CASSGVAGGYEQYF. Written as DNA, the CDR3 is TGTGCCAGTAGTGGAGTAGCGGGAGGGTACGAGCAGTACTTC.

The chain links TRBV7-6 to TRBJ1-1; unclear D gene. V dropped 0 bases and J dropped 7 bases, with 12 bases sitting between them. This CDR3 has 14 amino acids. CDR1 is SGHVS, CDR2 FNYEAQ, per germline. This CDR3 reads CASSLAPGSNEAFF. Here the CDR3 DNA reads TGTGCCAGCAGCTTAGCTCCAGGTTCGAATGAAGCTTTCTTT. The full variable domain, completed using reference TRBV7-6 and TRBJ1-1, is GAGVSQSPRYKVTKRGQDVALRCDPISGHVSLYWYRQALGQGPEFLTYFNYEAQQDKSGLPNDRFSAERPEGSISTLTIQRTEQRDSAMYRCASSLAPGSNEAFFGQGTRLTVV.

The chain recombines TRBV19 with TRBJ2-7, with TRBD2 matching over 7 bases. CDR1 LNHDA and CDR2 SQIVND come from the germline V gene (reference sequence). The V segment lost 7 bases and the J segment 2 bases; nucleotides outside the gene matches: 11. This CDR3 has 15 residues. The CDR3 DNA reads TGTGCCAGTACCGTTCGGGCAGCGGGACCCTACGAGCAGTACTTC. Its protein is CASTVRAAGPYEQYF.

In its sample, this clone was seen once. The chain employs TRBV6-1 and TRBJ2-7, with 8 bases that match TRBD1. V shed 3 bases, J shed 2 bases, and the junction held 3 bases outside the gene matches. This CDR3 contains 14 residues. Germline-derived CDR1 and CDR2 are MNHNS and SASEGT. CDR3 sequence (DNA): TGTGCCAGCAGTGATACAGGGGGACCCTACGAGCAGTACTTC. Protein: CASSDTGGPYEQYF.

This chain joins TRBV5-4 and TRBJ2-5, with 7 bases identical to TRBD2. Germline V gene data show CDR1 as SGHNT and CDR2 as YYREEE (reference sequence). Germline trimming cut 4 bases from V and 6 bases from J; bases unmatched to any gene: 9. CDR3 length: 14 residues. The CDR3 DNA is TGTGCCAGCAGCCCGCCTGGGGGGGTAAAGACCCAGTACTTC. Protein: CASSPPGGVKTQYF.

V gene TRBV5-6 combines with J gene TRBJ2-3; the match to TRBD1 covers 8 bases. V lost 6 bases and J lost 0; bases outside the gene matches: 6. CDR3 length equals 15 residues. The V gene's germline CDR1 is SGHDT and CDR2 YYEEEE. The CDR3 sequence: CASIGTGFSTDTQYF. The DNA of the CDR3 is TGTGCCAGCATCGGGACAGGATTTAGCACAGATACGCAGTATTTT.

V and J are TRBV14 and TRBJ2-7; 7 bases align to TRBD2. CDR1 is SGHDN and CDR2 is FVKESK in the germline V gene. V lost 4 bases and J lost 6; bases outside the gene matches: 12. CDR3 length: 15 residues. DNA for the CDR3: TGTGCCAGCAGCCGCGAGGATTGGGGGGGAACCGAGCAGTACTTC. Translated: CASSREDWGGTEQYF.

The chain employs TRBV27 and TRBJ2-3; possible D gene TRBD2, 5 bases. CDR1 and CDR2 from the germline V gene are MNHEY and SMNVEV (reference sequence). CDR3 length equals 17 residues. V shed 0 bases and J shed 1 base, with 14 bases lying between them. CDR3 sequence (DNA): TGTGCCAGCAGTTTATCCGGACTGCTGGATGGCACAGATACGCAGTATTTT. Translating it yields CASSLSGLLDGTDTQYF.

This rearrangement joins TRBV6-5 to TRBJ2-7; D call uncertain. The germline gives CDR1 MNHEY, CDR2 SVGAGI. The CDR3 is made up of 11 amino acids. Between the trimmed V and J ends, which lost 6 bases and 3 bases, there was a span of 6 bases. CDR3 DNA sequence: TGTGCCAGCAGAAATAGCTACGAGCAGTACTTC. As protein: CASRNSYEQYF.

This clone showed up just once. The V and J genes are TRBV11-2 and TRBJ2-3; TRBD1 might be the D (5 bases). The V end was cut by 3 bases, the J end by 6 bases, with 22 bases between. The CDR3 is 17 residues long. Germline V gene sequence: CDR1 SGHAT, CDR2 FQNNGV. The CDR3 protein is CASSFSVGQGLADTQYF. The CDR3 coding sequence is TGTGCCAGCAGCTTTTCGGTTGGGCAGGGCTTGGCGGATACGCAGTATTTT.